The 31 T cell receptor beta chains below all came from one sample that was sequenced in a study of radiation and T cells in renal cell carcinoma. Time point of the sample: blood 2 weeks post-SBRT. Treatment denoted: 15 Gy SBRT to primary tumor, nephrectomy 4 weeks later. TCRdb keeps only in-frame clones here, not all; method: immunoSEQ multiplex PCR. The sample shows roughly 130,000 clones, more than 75% of them seen only once. The source material was blood, sampled from a patient whose treatment included radiotherapy and nephrectomy. These receptors originate from a woman in her sixties or seventies with renal cell carcinoma.

V and J are TRBV25-1 and TRBJ1-3; D remains ambiguous. This CDR3 spans 14 amino acids. V lost 5 bases to trimming and J lost 0 bases, with 8 bases between them. Germline loops: CDR1 MGHDK, CDR2 SYGVNS. CDR3 amino acids: CASSQATSGNTIYF. Here the CDR3 DNA reads TGTGCCAGCAGTCAGGCGACCTCTGGAAACACCATATATTTT.

This chain links TRBV7-9 with TRBJ2-7; D possibly corresponds to TRBD2 (5 bases). CDR3 length: 14 amino acids. Germline V CDR1 and CDR2: SEHNR, FQNEAQ (reference sequence). V dropped 3 bases and J dropped 0 bases, with 9 bases sitting between them. The CDR3 DNA follows: TGTGCCAGCAGCTTGGGAGAATTCTCCTACGAGCAGTACTTC. Amino acid sequence: CASSLGEFSYEQYF.

The chain couples TRBV19 to TRBJ2-1; D gene ambiguous. Germline V CDR1 and CDR2: LNHDA, SQIVND (reference sequence). Trimming pared 6 bases from V and 3 bases from J, leaving 9 bases between. The CDR3 is made up of 13 amino acids. The CDR3 region has the DNA TGTGCCAGTAGGGGCCCAGGCTACAATGAGCAGTTCTTC. It encodes CASRGPGYNEQFF. The entire variable domain, with the rest obtained from reference TRBV19 and TRBJ2-1, is as follows: DGGITQSPKYLFRKEGQNVTLSCEQNLNHDAMYWYRQDPGQGLRLIYYSQIVNDFQKGDIAEGYSVSREKKESFPLTVTSAQKNPTAFYLCASRGPGYNEQFFGPGTRLTVL.

V and J are TRBV7-2 and TRBJ2-3; D might be TRBD2 (5 bases). Trimming stripped 5 bases from V and 4 bases from J, with 16 bases between. Per the germline V gene, CDR1 is SGHTA and CDR2 is FQGNSA. The CDR3 totals 15 residues. This chain's CDR3 is CASSLWEGSADTQYF. The CDR3 DNA reads as TGTGCCAGCAGCCTTTGGGAAGGGAGCGCAGATACGCAGTATTTT.

The chain employs TRBV5-5 and TRBJ2-2; TRBD1 aligns across 8 bases. The germline gives CDR1 SGHKS, CDR2 YYEKEE (reference sequence). Trimming removed 6 bases from V and 4 bases from J; junction bases left unmatched: 11. The CDR3 spans 16 residues. In DNA form, the CDR3 reads TGTGCCAGCACCGCTACGACAGGGGTCCTCACCGGGGAGCTGTTTTTT. Its protein is CASTATTGVLTGELFF.

This clone occurred once. V and J are TRBV21-1 and TRBJ2-7; whether TRBD2, the table's D call, matches the DNA was not checked. TRBV21-1 corresponds to a pseudogene. The CDR3 has 15 amino acids. CDR3 amino acids: CASSSLRTVQDEQYF. The CDR3 DNA is TGTGCCAGCAGCAGCCTCCGGACTGTCCAAGACGAGCAGTACTTC.

The rearrangement uses TRBV28 and TRBJ1-2, with 7 positions matching TRBD1. The CDR3 contains 15 residues. V shed 5 bases, J shed 6 bases, and the junction held 12 bases outside the gene matches. Germline values: CDR1 MDHEN, CDR2 SYDVKM. The CDR3 DNA sequence: TGTGCCAGCAGTCCACCTCGACAGGGATTTCATGGCTACACCTTC. Its translation is CASSPPRQGFHGYTF.

The chain links TRBV2 to TRBJ1-3; 7 bases fit TRBD1. V was pared by 8 bases and J by 1 base, with 5 bases of the junction left unmatched. The CDR3 consists of 14 residues. Looked up from germline, CDR1 is SNHLY and CDR2 is FYNNEI. The CDR3 DNA sequence: TGTGCCAGCCGGACAGGAGCATCTGGAAACACCATATATTTT. Protein sequence: CASRTGASGNTIYF.

The rearrangement joins TRBV5-4 to TRBJ1-4; possibly TRBD1 for D (6 bases). V shed 4 bases and J shed 7 bases, with 17 bases lying between them. There are 15 residues in the CDR3. CDR1 and CDR2 (germline): SGHNT, YYREEE (reference sequence). CDR3 nucleotide sequence: TGTGCCAGCAGCCTGAGGGGGAGGGGACGTGAAAAACTGTTTTTT. The encoded protein is CASSLRGRGREKLFF. The full variable domain, completed using reference TRBV5-4 and TRBJ1-4, is ETGVTQSPTHLIKTRGQQVTLRCSSQSGHNTVSWYQQALGQGPQFIFQYYREEENGRGNFPPRFSGLQFPNYSSELNVNALELDDSALYLCASSLRGRGREKLFFGSGTQLSVL.

This chain uses TRBV6-5 with TRBJ2-1, with 7 bases lining up with TRBD1. The CDR3 is 14 amino acids. Germline V lookup: CDR1 MNHEY, CDR2 SVGAGI. V was pared by 2 bases and J by 5 bases, with 3 bases of the junction left unmatched. The CDR3 DNA sequence: TGTGCCAGCAGTTACACAGGGGTCCACAATGAGCAGTTCTTC. Protein sequence: CASSYTGVHNEQFF.

V and J are TRBV5-1 and TRBJ1-2; D not resolved. Looked up from germline, CDR1 is SGHRS and CDR2 is YFSETQ. The V gene lost 1 base and the J gene lost 0 bases, with 4 bases spanning the gap. This CDR3 comprises 13 residues. The CDR3 bases are TGCGCCAGCAGCTTGACAGCTAACTATGGCTACACCTTC. Encoded protein: CASSLTANYGYTF.

The rearrangement joins TRBV28 to TRBJ1-6; tentative D call: TRBD1 (5 bases). In germline, CDR1 is MDHEN, CDR2 SYDVKM. The ends were cut back, 8 bases at V and 6 bases at J, with 14 bases in the middle. The CDR3 spans 14 residues. The DNA for the CDR3 is TGTGCCAGCTCCTTACCTGGGACTAATTCACCCCTCCACTTT. Translated: CASSLPGTNSPLHF.

This chain joins TRBV6-1 and TRBJ1-1; D is uncertain. The germline V and J ends were trimmed by 8 bases and 2 bases, with 9 bases remaining between them. CDR1 is MNHNS, CDR2 SASEGT, per germline. The CDR3 is 12 amino acids. CDR3 coding DNA: TGTGCCAGCGTTGGGAGCAACACTGAAGCTTTCTTT. This sequence encodes CASVGSNTEAFF.

The V gene is TRBV2, the J gene TRBJ2-2; no reliable D call. V was pared by 0 bases and J by 1 base, with 6 bases between. This CDR3 region has 15 residues. CDR1 is SNHLY, CDR2 FYNNEI, per germline. This CDR3 is CASSEAWGNTGELFF. CDR3 bases: TGTGCCAGCAGTGAAGCGTGGGGGAACACCGGGGAGCTGTTTTTT.

V and J are TRBV5-1 and TRBJ2-2, with D tentatively TRBD2 (5 bases). This CDR3 is built from 14 residues. Trimming removed 0 bases from V and 5 bases from J, with 8 bases in between. Germline CDR1 is SGHRS and CDR2 is YFSETQ. The DNA for the CDR3 is TGCGCCAGCAGCTTGGTCCGGGGAACCGGGGAGCTGTTTTTT. This codes for CASSLVRGTGELFF.

This chain uses TRBV15 with TRBJ2-2; D not certain. This CDR3 is built from 13 residues. CDR1 and CDR2 (germline): LNHNV, YYDKDF (reference sequence). V dropped 0 bases and J dropped 6 bases, with 5 bases sitting between them. CDR3 DNA: TGTGCCACCAGCAGAGAACCTCCCGGGGAGCTGTTTTTT. It codes for CATSREPPGELFF.

This clone was seen a single time. The CDR3 DNA reads TGTGCCAGCAGTTTCCACAGGGCGAACACTGAAGCTTTCTTT. It encodes CASSFHRANTEAFF. This chain links TRBV27 with TRBJ1-1; the D gene is possibly TRBD1 (6 bases). Germline V gene lookup returns CDR1 MNHEY and CDR2 SMNVEV (reference sequence). The CDR3 extends over 14 amino acids. The V and J ends lost 3 bases and 1 base respectively, with 9 bases between them.

The chain is built from TRBV5-1 and TRBJ2-3; 8 bases match TRBD2. Trimming cost V 0 bases and J 2 bases; bases outside gene matches: 11. This CDR3 contains 18 residues. Looked up from germline, CDR1 is SGHRS and CDR2 is YFSETQ. The CDR3 sequence is CASSLDPAGVSATDTQYF. Written as DNA, the CDR3 is TGCGCCAGCAGCTTGGATCCAGCGGGGGTGTCGGCCACAGATACGCAGTATTTT. The variable domain in full, completed from reference TRBV5-1 and TRBJ2-3, reads KAGVTQTPRYLIKTRGQQVTLSCSPISGHRSVSWYQQTPGQGLQFLFEYFSETQRNKGNFPGRFSGRQFSNSRSEMNVSTLELGDSALYLCASSLDPAGVSATDTQYFGPGTRLTVL.

V gene TRBV30 combines with J gene TRBJ1-6, with D possibly being TRBD1 (5 bases). The CDR3 is made up of 13 amino acids. The germline V and J ends were trimmed by 0 bases and 5 bases, with 5 bases remaining between them. From germline, CDR1 is GTSNPN and CDR2 SVGIG (reference sequence). For the CDR3, the DNA is TGTGCCTGGAGTGTACAGGATAATTCACCCCTCCACTTT. Protein: CAWSVQDNSPLHF.

This clone was seen a few times. V and J are TRBV14 and TRBJ2-1; 9 bases align to TRBD2. The CDR3 sequence is 14 residues long. Germline CDR1 reads SGHDN; CDR2 reads FVKESK. The V gene end was trimmed by 5 bases and the J gene end by 4 bases; junction bases not matched to a gene: 3. In DNA form, the CDR3 reads TGTGCCAGCAGCTGGCGGGGGGGATACAATGAGCAGTTCTTC. It yields the protein CASSWRGGYNEQFF.

As for this clone: Other nucleotide sequences from this sample produce the same CDR3. The chain couples TRBV11-3 to TRBJ1-1; no clear D gene. The CDR3 sequence is 11 residues long. Germline V gives CDR1 SGHNT, CDR2 YENEEA. Trimming removed 5 bases from V and 2 bases from J, with 3 bases in between. CDR3 amino acids: CASSLNTEAFF. The CDR3 DNA sequence: TGTGCCAGCAGCCTAAACACTGAAGCTTTCTTT.

This clone was counted once. The rearrangement uses TRBV29-1 and TRBJ2-3; 10 bases fit TRBD2. The CDR3 is 15 residues long. The V segment lost 6 bases and the J segment 5 bases; nucleotides outside the gene matches: 11. The germline V gene has CDR1 SQVTM and CDR2 ANQGSEA. CDR3 DNA: TGCAGCGTAATCCAAGCGGGGGGGCCCGTAGATACGCAGTATTTT. Translation gives CSVIQAGGPVDTQYF.

The chain combines TRBV28 with TRBJ2-3, with D perhaps TRBD1 or TRBD2 (5 bases each). Trimming took off 8 bases at V and 3 bases at J, with 21 bases between the two ends. CDR1 and CDR2 from the germline V gene are MDHEN and SYDVKM. The CDR3 runs to 16 residues. The CDR3 here is CASLWGNGGPTDTQYF. Here the CDR3 DNA reads TGTGCCAGCCTGTGGGGGAACGGAGGACCGACAGATACGCAGTATTTT.

This chain connects TRBV6-5 to TRBJ2-2; D not resolved. V lost 3 bases and J lost 5, with 16 bases in between. Germline CDR1 is MNHEY and CDR2 is SVGAGI. This CDR3 is built from 16 residues. CDR3 region: CASSYPTRKGTGELFF. DNA of the CDR3: TGTGCCAGCAGTTATCCTACCCGGAAAGGGACCGGGGAGCTGTTTTTT.

The rearrangement links TRBV11-3 to TRBJ2-7; 11 nucleotides align to TRBD2. The CDR3 covers 14 residues. Germline CDR1 is SGHNT and CDR2 is YENEEA. V shed 5 bases, J shed 2 bases, and the junction held 2 bases outside the gene matches. CDR3 residues: CASSRGLAAYEQYF. In DNA, the CDR3 is TGTGCCAGCAGCCGGGGACTAGCGGCCTACGAGCAGTACTTC.

The rearrangement joins TRBV5-1 to TRBJ2-1; 8 bases fit TRBD2. The V gene end was trimmed by 1 base and the J gene end by 3 bases; junction bases not matched to a gene: 12. The CDR3 extends over 18 amino acids. Germline V gene lookup returns CDR1 SGHRS and CDR2 YFSETQ. CDR3 loop: CASSLPSFPGTSYNEQFF. For the CDR3, the DNA is TGCGCCAGCAGCTTGCCTTCATTTCCCGGGACTAGCTACAATGAGCAGTTCTTC.

The genes are TRBV7-6 and TRBJ1-2, with 8 bases matching TRBD1. Germline assignment: CDR1 SGHVS and CDR2 FNYEAQ. V trimming: 1 base; J trimming: 2 bases; junction bases outside the gene matches: 0. CDR3 length: 14 residues. CDR3 sequence reads: CASSLGQGNYGYTF. For the CDR3, the DNA is TGTGCCAGCAGCTTAGGACAGGGGAACTATGGCTACACCTTC.

This chain links TRBV19 with TRBJ2-7; D is perhaps TRBD1 (6 bases). Germline CDR1 LNHDA, CDR2 SQIVND (reference sequence). The CDR3 consists of 14 residues. Trimming took 6 bases from V and 5 from J, leaving 17 bases between them. The CDR3, as DNA: TGTGCCAGTAGAGGGACCCAGGGGTTCCACGAGCAGTACTTC. Its protein is CASRGTQGFHEQYF.

The J gene is TRBJ1-4, the V gene TRBV5-4, with D uncertain. Germline values: CDR1 SGHNT, CDR2 YYREEE (reference sequence). V was trimmed by 2 bases and J by 8 bases, leaving 10 bases between them. This CDR3 spans 13 amino acids. The CDR3 here is CASSLAPPEKLFF. As DNA, the CDR3 is TGTGCCAGCAGCTTAGCACCCCCGGAAAAACTGTTTTTT.

The V gene is TRBV5-4, the J gene TRBJ2-1; 8 bases align to TRBD2. Germline CDR1 SGHNT, CDR2 YYREEE (reference sequence). This CDR3 has 15 amino acids. V lost 3 bases to trimming and J lost 6 bases; unmatched junction nucleotides: 8. The CDR3 here is CASSSGTRLTNEQFF. The CDR3 DNA reads as TGTGCCAGCAGCTCCGGGACTAGGCTTACCAATGAGCAGTTCTTC.

The chain recombines TRBV6-5 with TRBJ2-7; D uncertain. V was cut by 0 bases and J by 4 bases, with 7 bases left in between. Germline CDR1 MNHEY, CDR2 SVGAGI. The CDR3 runs 13 residues. The CDR3 nucleotides read TGTGCCAGCAGTTACTCGACCGTTTACGAGCAGTACTTC. This sequence encodes CASSYSTVYEQYF.